This section outlines one T cell receptor (beta chain) sequence together with its context. Its antigen is currently unknown. A much larger clonotype is one base distant, so this may be a read error. These data are taken from a study of molecular identifiers for immune sequencing clone quantification. Study results and limitations: Reportedly, one cell's Jurkat TCR RNA was detected within 1,200,000 naive CD8 cells.

TCRdb called the PCR reads again in MiXCR, with one record for every CDR3 protein. The table lists 90,000 to 120,000 distinct CDR3 sequences, around a third of them singletons. The source of this sequence is a human donor in good health. Some libraries in this study had Jurkat cell RNA spiked in. The specimen was naive CD8+ T cells from blood, with Jurkat cell RNA spiked in. Subset indicated: FACS-sorted CD8+CD4-CCR7+CD45RA+ naive T cells.

The CDR3 DNA follows: TGTGCCAACAGCCCGGCCGCGCTAGCCAAAAACATTCAGTACTTC. Its translation: CANSPAALAKNIQYF. V and J are TRBV11-2 and TRBJ2-4; D not certain. The germline V gene encodes CDR1 SGHAT and CDR2 FQNNGV. CDR3 length: 15 residues.